A single T cell receptor beta chain is shown here with its context. This entry comes from a study of blood T cell repertoires in COVID-19. For the study at large: From T cells, B-cell-depleted T cells, or PBMCs came the material, which was cDNA or gDNA.

Clones were read by immunoSEQ multiplex PCR, and TCRdb kept only the in-frame ones, dropping some. The profile shows under 200,000 clones, less than 90% of them singletons. Germline CDR1 reads SGDLS; CDR2 reads YYNGEE. Trimming took off 2 bases at V and 7 bases at J, with 15 bases between the two ends. There are 15 residues in the CDR3. Seattle researchers signed up patients amid active infection and tracked them longitudinally. The specimen was peripheral blood. This TCR derives from a woman aged 60 to 75 with COVID-19, enrolled during active disease. The V gene is TRBV9, the J gene TRBJ1-4; D is perhaps TRBD1 (5 bases). Written as DNA, the CDR3 is TGTGCCAGCAGCGTCTCGTGGGGCCAGGGTGAAAAACTGTTTTTT. This sequence encodes CASSVSWGQGEKLFF.